The T cell receptor (beta chain) under discussion was sequenced for a study of brain T cells in children with intractable seizures. Points from the study as a whole: HCMV serostatus was not known, and viral specificity came from CDR3 similarity only. Absence of clones before surgery may stem from lower sequencing depth.

Clones were sequenced by immunoSEQ multiplex PCR, and TCRdb holds only the in-frame ones, with some missing. The repertoire holds 62,000 or so clones, with approximately 94% as singletons. With regard to this clone: Its antigen is unknown.

Trimming stripped 4 bases from V and 1 base from J, with 6 bases between. The CDR3 length is 13 residues. CDR1 is LNHDA and CDR2 is SQIVND in the germline V gene (reference sequence). Only cases whose brain tissue showed the highest T cell transcript signatures were sequenced. The chain combines TRBV19 with TRBJ2-3; a possible D gene is TRBD1 (6 bases). Sequences were derived from peripheral blood, sampled at surgery. This TCR was recovered from a boy under three years old with focal cortical dysplasia and intractable seizures. In DNA form, the CDR3 reads TGTGCCAGTAGTAACAGGGGCACAGATACGCAGTATTTT. Amino acid sequence: CASSNRGTDTQYF.